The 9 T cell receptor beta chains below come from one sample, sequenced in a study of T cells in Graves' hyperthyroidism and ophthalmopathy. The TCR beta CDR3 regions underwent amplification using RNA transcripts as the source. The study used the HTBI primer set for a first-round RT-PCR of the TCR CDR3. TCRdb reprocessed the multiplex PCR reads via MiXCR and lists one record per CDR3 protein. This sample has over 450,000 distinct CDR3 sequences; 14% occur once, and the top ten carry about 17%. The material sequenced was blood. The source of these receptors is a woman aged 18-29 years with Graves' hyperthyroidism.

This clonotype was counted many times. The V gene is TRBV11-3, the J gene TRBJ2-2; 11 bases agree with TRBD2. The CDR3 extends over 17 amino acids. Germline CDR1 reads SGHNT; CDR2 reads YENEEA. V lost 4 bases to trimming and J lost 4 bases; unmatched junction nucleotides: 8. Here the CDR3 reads CASSSTGLAGVTGELFF. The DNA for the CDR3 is TGTGCCAGCAGCTCAACAGGACTAGCGGGCGTCACCGGGGAGCTGTTTTTT.

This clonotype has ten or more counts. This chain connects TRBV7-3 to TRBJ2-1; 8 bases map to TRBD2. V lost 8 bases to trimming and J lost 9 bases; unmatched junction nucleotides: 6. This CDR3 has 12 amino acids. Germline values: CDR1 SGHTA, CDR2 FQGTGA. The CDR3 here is CASQHREGEQFF. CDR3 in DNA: TGTGCCAGCCAACACCGGGAGGGTGAGCAGTTCTTC.

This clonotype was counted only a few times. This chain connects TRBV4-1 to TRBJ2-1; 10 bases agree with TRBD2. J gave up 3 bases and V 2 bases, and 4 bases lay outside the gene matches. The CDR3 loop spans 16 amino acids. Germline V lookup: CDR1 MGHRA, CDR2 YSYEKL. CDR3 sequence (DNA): TGCGCCAGCAGCCAAAAGCGGGAGGGGAGCTACAATGAGCAGTTCTTC. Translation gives CASSQKREGSYNEQFF.

The CDR3 coding sequence is TGTGCCAGTAGTTCTGGACAGGGGGTGAGAAGCAATCAGCCCCAGCATTTT. This encodes CASSSGQGVRSNQPQHF. The chain is built from TRBV19 and TRBJ1-5; 10 bases agree with TRBD1. CDR1 is LNHDA, CDR2 SQIVND, per germline (reference sequence). With 5 bases clipped from V and 1 base from J, the junction kept 8 bases outside the gene matches. The length of the CDR3 is 17 residues.

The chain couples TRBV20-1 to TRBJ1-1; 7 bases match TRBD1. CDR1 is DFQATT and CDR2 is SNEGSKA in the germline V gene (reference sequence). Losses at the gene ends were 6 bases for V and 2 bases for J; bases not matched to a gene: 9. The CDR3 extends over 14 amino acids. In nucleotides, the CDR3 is TGCAGTGCCGGTTTACAGGGGAGAAACACTGAAGCTTTCTTT. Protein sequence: CSAGLQGRNTEAFF.

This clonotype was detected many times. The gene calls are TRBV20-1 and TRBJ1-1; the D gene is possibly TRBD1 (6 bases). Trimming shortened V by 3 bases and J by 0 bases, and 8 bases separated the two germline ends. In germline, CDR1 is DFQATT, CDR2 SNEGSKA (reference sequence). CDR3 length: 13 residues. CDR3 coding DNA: TGCAGTGCTAGTCAGGGGATGAACACTGAAGCTTTCTTT. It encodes CSASQGMNTEAFF.

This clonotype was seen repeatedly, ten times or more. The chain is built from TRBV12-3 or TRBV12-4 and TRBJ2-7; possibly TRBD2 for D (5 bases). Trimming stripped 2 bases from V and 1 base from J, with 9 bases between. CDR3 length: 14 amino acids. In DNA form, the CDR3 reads TGTGCCAGCAGTTTATGGGGAGTTTCCTACGAGCAGTACTTC. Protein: CASSLWGVSYEQYF.

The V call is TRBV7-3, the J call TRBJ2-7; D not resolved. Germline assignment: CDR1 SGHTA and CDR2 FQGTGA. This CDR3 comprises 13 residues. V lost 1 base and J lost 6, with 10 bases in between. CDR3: CASSLSQDSEQYV. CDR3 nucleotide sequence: TGTGCCAGCAGCTTAAGCCAGGATAGCGAGCAGTACGTC.

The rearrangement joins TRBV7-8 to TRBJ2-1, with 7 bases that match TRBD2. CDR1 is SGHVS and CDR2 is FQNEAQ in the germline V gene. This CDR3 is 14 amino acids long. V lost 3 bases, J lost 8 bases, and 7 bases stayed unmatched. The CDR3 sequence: CASSLATSMYEQFF. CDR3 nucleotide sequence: TGTGCCAGCAGCTTGGCGACTAGCATGTATGAGCAGTTCTTC.